The T cell receptor beta chain described here comes from a study of T cells in localized non-small cell lung cancer. A few counts support this clone. No antigen is known for it. Study-level points and caveats: In adjacent lung, a median roughly 56 of the top 100 tumor clones were found. Exceeding tumor, uninvolved adjacent lung had the highest T cell clonality.

Method: immunoSEQ multiplex PCR; TCRdb's copy keeps in-frame clones and lacks some. The sample includes about 45,000 clones, approximately 81% of them seen just once. The CDR3 length is 14 residues. The germline V and J ends were trimmed by 3 bases and 1 base, with 13 bases remaining between them. Germline lookup yields CDR1 SQVTM and CDR2 ANQGSEA. The starting material was peripheral blood mononuclear cells, obtained before any cancer treatment. The origin of this receptor is a man between 40 and 70 years old with stage III lung adenocarcinoma. This chain links TRBV29-1 with TRBJ2-7; D remains ambiguous. The CDR3 is CSVDLGSGSYEQYF. The DNA of the CDR3 is TGCAGCGTTGATCTCGGTTCCGGGTCCTACGAGCAGTACTTC.